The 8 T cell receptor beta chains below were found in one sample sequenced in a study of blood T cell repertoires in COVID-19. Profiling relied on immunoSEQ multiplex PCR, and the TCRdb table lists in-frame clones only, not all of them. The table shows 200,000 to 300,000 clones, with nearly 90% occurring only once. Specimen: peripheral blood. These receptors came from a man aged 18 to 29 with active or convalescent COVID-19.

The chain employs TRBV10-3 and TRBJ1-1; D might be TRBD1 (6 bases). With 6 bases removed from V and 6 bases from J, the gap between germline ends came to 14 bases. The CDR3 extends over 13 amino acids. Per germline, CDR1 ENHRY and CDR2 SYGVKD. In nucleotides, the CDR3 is TGTGCCATCAGCTTGGACAGCGGGGCTGAAGCTTTCTTT. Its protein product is CAISLDSGAEAFF.

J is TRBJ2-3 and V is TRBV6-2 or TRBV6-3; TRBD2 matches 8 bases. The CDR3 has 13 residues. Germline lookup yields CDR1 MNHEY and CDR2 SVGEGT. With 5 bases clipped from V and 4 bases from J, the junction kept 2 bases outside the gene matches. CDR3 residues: CASSRTSPDTQYF. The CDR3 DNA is TGTGCCAGCAGTCGGACTAGCCCAGATACGCAGTATTTT.

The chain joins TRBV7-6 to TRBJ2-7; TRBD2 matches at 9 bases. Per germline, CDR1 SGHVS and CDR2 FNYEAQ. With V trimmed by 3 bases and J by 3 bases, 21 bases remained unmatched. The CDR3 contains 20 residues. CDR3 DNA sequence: TGTGCCAGCAGCTTGAACAGACCCCAGGAGAAGCGGGAGGTTGGCTACGAGCAGTACTTC. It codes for CASSLNRPQEKREVGYEQYF.

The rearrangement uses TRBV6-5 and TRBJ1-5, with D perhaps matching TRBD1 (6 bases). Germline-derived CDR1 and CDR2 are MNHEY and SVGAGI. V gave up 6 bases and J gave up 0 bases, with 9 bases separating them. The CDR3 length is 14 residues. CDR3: CASSSRGSNQPQHF. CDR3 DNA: TGTGCCAGCAGCTCCAGGGGTAGCAATCAGCCCCAGCATTTT.

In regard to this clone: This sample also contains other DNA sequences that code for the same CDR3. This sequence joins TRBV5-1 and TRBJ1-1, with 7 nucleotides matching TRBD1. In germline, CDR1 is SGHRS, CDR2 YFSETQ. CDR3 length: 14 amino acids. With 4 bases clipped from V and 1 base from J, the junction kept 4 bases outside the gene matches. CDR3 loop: CASSARTGNTEAFF. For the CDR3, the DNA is TGCGCCAGCAGCGCCCGGACAGGGAACACTGAAGCTTTCTTT.

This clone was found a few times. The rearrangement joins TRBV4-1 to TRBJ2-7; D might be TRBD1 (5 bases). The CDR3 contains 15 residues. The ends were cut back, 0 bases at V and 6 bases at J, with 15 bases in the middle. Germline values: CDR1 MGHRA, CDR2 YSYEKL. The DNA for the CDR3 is TGCGCCAGCAGCCAAGAAGGGGCAGGGTATGGCGAGCAGTACTTC. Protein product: CASSQEGAGYGEQYF.

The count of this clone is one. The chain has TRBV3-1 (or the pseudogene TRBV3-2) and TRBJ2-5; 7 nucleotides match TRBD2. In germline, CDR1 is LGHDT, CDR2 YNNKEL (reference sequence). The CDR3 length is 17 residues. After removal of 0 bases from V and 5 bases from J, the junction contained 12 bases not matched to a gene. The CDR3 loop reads CASSQDQRGRGTETQYF. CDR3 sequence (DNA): TGTGCCAGCAGCCAAGATCAGCGGGGACGAGGAACCGAGACCCAGTACTTC.

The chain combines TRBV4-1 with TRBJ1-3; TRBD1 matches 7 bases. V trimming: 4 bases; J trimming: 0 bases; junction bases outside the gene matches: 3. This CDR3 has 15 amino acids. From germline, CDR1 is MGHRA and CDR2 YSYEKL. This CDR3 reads CASSPRDSSGNTIYF. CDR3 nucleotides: TGCGCCAGCAGCCCGCGGGACAGCTCTGGAAACACCATATATTTT.